This T cell receptor beta chain came from a study of T cells in Graves' hyperthyroidism and ophthalmopathy. This clonotype was counted many times. After removal of 5 bases from V and 6 bases from J, the junction contained 9 bases not matched to a gene. This CDR3 has 14 residues. The germline V gene has CDR1 SGHAT and CDR2 FQNNGV. TCR beta CDR3 regions were amplified from RNA transcripts. An initial round of RT-PCR targeting the TCR CDR3 relied on the HTBI primer set. TCRdb fed the multiplex PCR reads into MiXCR, producing one record per CDR3 protein. The sample yields around 660,000 distinct CDR3 sequences, over 40% seen once.

The receptor was derived from an adult man with Graves' disease, either hyperthyroidism or ophthalmopathy (not recorded which). This rearrangement joins TRBV11-2 to TRBJ2-7, with 8 bases aligning to TRBD2. Sequencing used peripheral blood or thyroid tissue (not recorded which). The chain's CDR3 is CASSLLAGRGEQYF. The CDR3 nucleotides read TGTGCCAGCAGCCTGTTAGCGGGACGTGGCGAGCAGTACTTC.